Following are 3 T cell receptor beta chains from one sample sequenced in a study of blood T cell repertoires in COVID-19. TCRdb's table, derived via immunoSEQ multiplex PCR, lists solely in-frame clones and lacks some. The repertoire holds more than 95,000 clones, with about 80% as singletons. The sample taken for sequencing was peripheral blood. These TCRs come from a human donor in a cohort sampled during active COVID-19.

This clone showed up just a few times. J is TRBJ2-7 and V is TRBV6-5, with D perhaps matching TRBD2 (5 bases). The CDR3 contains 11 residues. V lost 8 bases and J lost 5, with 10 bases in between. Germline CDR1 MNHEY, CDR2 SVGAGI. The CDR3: CASERVDEQYF. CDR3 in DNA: TGTGCCAGCGAGAGGGTTGACGAGCAGTACTTC.

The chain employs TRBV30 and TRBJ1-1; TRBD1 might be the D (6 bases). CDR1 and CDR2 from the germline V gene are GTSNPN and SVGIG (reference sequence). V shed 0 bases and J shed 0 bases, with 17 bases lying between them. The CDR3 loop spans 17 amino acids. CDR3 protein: CAWSVPPTGLMNTEAFF. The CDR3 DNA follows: TGTGCCTGGAGTGTACCCCCAACAGGGCTTATGAACACTGAAGCTTTCTTT.

The DNA of the CDR3 is TGTGCCAGCAGTCGCAGCCAGGGACAGTTTAATTCACCCCTCCACTTT. Its protein product is CASSRSQGQFNSPLHF. The rearrangement links TRBV27 to TRBJ1-6, with 7 positions matching TRBD1. Germline V gene data show CDR1 as MNHEY and CDR2 as SMNVEV (reference sequence). J gave up 6 bases and V 5 bases, and 10 bases lay outside the gene matches. The CDR3 runs to 16 residues.